This is a list of T cell receptor beta chains from one sample in a study of blood T cell repertoires in COVID-19. Method: immunoSEQ multiplex PCR; TCRdb's copy keeps in-frame clones and lacks some. The sample contains roughly 160,000 clones, roughly 87% of which appear only once. The sample was PBMCs or T cells enriched from blood (not recorded which). The origin of the receptors is a woman aged 45-60 years who had recovered from COVID-19. CDR3s include the opening cysteine and the closing phenylalanine or tryptophan. D genes are given only for firm matches. Rows give clone size only sometimes, using once, few, many, or a class for an expanded clone.

15	TRBD2	TRBJ2-5	NA	TRBV7-9	CASSPRLAEQETQYF	TGTGCCAGCAGCCCCCGACTAGCGGAACAAGAGACCCAGTACTTC
13	NA	TRBJ2-7	once	TRBV3-1/TRBV3-2	CASSQWATYEQYF	TGTGCCAGCAGCCAATGGGCCACCTACGAGCAGTACTTC
16	NA	TRBJ2-1	NA	TRBV5-1	CASSLTSGTLYNEQFF	TGCGCCAGCAGCTTGACATCCGGGACACTTTACAATGAGCAGTTCTTC
12	NA	TRBJ2-7	NA	TRBV11-1	CASSSTGNEQYF	TGTGCCAGCAGCTCGACAGGAAACGAGCAGTACTTC
16	NA	TRBJ1-1	NA	TRBV18	CASSRTLMISGTEAFF	TGTGCCAGCTCACGAACTCTCATGATTAGTGGCACTGAAGCTTTCTTT
16	NA	TRBJ2-1	once	TRBV28	CASSSPASASYNEQFF	TGTGCCAGCAGTTCCCCGGCTAGCGCCTCCTACAATGAGCAGTTCTTC
14	TRBD2	TRBJ2-7	NA	TRBV7-9	CASSLPSGSREQYF	TGTGCCAGCAGCTTGCCTAGCGGGAGTCGGGAGCAGTACTTC
17	TRBD1	TRBJ1-2	NA	TRBV5-4	CASSPTSGTGANYGYTF	TGTGCCAGCAGCCCTACTTCCGGGACAGGAGCTAACTATGGCTACACCTTC
15	TRBD2	TRBJ2-7	once	TRBV6-5	CASSTLAGLSYEQYF	TGTGCCAGCAGCACACTAGCGGGACTCTCCTACGAGCAGTACTTC
21	TRBD2	TRBJ2-2	NA	TRBV6-1	CASSKGSSGAGGVLGTGELFF	TGTGCCAGCAGTAAAGGGTCCTCCGGAGCGGGAGGGGTTTTGGGCACCGGGGAGCTGTTTTTT
15	NA	TRBJ1-1	once	TRBV11-1	CASSLVRGGNTEAFF	TGTGCCAGCAGCTTAGTTAGGGGCGGAAACACTGAAGCTTTCTTT
16	NA	TRBJ2-5	NA	TRBV28	CASSLVRSGAQETQYF	TGTGCCAGCAGCCTCGTAAGGTCAGGGGCACAAGAGACCCAGTACTTC
15	TRBD1	TRBJ2-2	once	TRBV6-5	CASNNRGPDTGELFF	TGTGCCAGCAACAACAGGGGGCCGGACACCGGGGAGCTGTTTTTT
15	TRBD1	TRBJ2-3	NA	TRBV19	CASSIGTGQRDTQYF	TGTGCCAGTAGTATCGGGACAGGGCAAAGGGATACGCAGTATTTT
12	NA	TRBJ2-1	NA	TRBV5-4	CASSSTNNEQFF	TGTGCCAGCAGCTCTACTAACAATGAGCAGTTCTTC
14	NA	TRBJ2-1	once	TRBV21-1	CASSKGLAYNEQFF	TGTGCCAGCAGCAAAGGACTAGCCTACAATGAGCAGTTCTTC
14	NA	TRBJ1-5	NA	TRBV5-6	CASSLGEVNQPQHF	TGTGCCAGCAGCTTGGGCGAAGTCAATCAGCCCCAGCATTTT
17	TRBD1	TRBJ1-2	once	TRBV7-2	CASSLLDRGPFGYGYTF	TGTGCCAGCAGCTTACTGGACAGGGGACCCTTTGGCTATGGCTACACCTTC
14	TRBD2	TRBJ2-7	NA	TRBV4-2	CASSQAGLVYEQYF	TGTGCCAGCAGCCAAGCGGGACTAGTCTACGAGCAGTACTTC
14	TRBD1	TRBJ1-2	NA	TRBV27	CASNRGQGSYGYTF	TGTGCCAGCAACCGGGGACAGGGTTCCTATGGCTACACCTTC